One sample yielded the 2 T cell receptor beta chains listed below, sequenced in a study of cytomegalovirus exposure and HLA in healthy donors. Vbeta (60) and Jbeta (13) primers were used in the PCR. Sequencing was performed with immunoSEQ multiplex PCR; in TCRdb, only in-frame clones are kept and a portion is missing. The sample has approximately 190,000 clones, over 70% seen once. Input material: PBMCs. The receptors here all came from a woman aged 18 to 35 in good health and CMV-seropositive.

The chain is built from TRBV30 and TRBJ2-1; TRBD1 matches at 10 bases. Germline trimming cut 4 bases from V and 7 bases from J; bases unmatched to any gene: 4. Germline-derived CDR1 and CDR2 are GTSNPN and SVGIG (reference sequence). CDR3 length: 13 amino acids. Written as DNA, the CDR3 is TGTGCCTGGACCGGGGACAGGGGTAATGAGCAGTTCTTC. It is translated as CAWTGDRGNEQFF.

This clone was seen a handful of times. The genes are TRBV5-6 and TRBJ1-1; perhaps TRBD1 as D (5 bases). The CDR3 consists of 13 residues. CDR1 SGHDT and CDR2 YYEEEE come from the germline V gene. V was trimmed by 3 bases and J by 8 bases, leaving 14 bases between them. CDR3 coding DNA: TGTGCCAGCAGCTCAACATGGGGGAGGGAAGCTTTCTTT. Protein product: CASSSTWGREAFF.